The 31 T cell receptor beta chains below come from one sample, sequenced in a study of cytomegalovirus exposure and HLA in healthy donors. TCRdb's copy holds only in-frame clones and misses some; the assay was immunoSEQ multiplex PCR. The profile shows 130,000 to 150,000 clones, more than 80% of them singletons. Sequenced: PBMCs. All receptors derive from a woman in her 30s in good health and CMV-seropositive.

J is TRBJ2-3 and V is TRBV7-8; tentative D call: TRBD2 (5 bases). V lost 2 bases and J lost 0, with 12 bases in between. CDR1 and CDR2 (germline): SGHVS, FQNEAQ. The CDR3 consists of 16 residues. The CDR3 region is CASSLLEGSSTDTQYF. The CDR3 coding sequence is TGTGCCAGCAGCTTATTAGAGGGTTCTAGCACAGATACGCAGTATTTT. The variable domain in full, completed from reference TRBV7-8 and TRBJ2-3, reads GAGVSQSPRYKVAKRGQDVALRCDPISGHVSLFWYQQALGQGPEFLTYFQNEAQLDKSGLPSDRFFAERPEGSVSTLKIQRTQQEDSAVYLCASSLLEGSSTDTQYFGPGTRLTVL.

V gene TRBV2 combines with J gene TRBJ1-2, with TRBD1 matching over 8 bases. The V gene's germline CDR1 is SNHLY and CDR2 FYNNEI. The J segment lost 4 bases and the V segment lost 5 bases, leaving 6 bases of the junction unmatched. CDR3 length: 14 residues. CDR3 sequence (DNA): TGTGCCAGCAGTCCGAGAGGACAGGGCTATGGCTACACCTTC. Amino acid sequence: CASSPRGQGYGYTF. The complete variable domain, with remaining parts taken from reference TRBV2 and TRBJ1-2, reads EPEVTQTPSHQVTQMGQEVILRCVPISNHLYFYWYRQILGQKVEFLVSFYNNEISEKSEIFDDQFSVERPDGSNFTLKIRSTKLEDSAMYFCASSPRGQGYGYTFGSGTRLTVV.

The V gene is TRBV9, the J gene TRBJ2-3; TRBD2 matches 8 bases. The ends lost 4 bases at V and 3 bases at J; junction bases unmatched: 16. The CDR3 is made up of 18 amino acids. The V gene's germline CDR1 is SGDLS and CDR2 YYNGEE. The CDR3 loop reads CASSLDRGLATRTDTQYF. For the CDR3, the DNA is TGTGCCAGCAGCCTCGACAGAGGACTAGCAACAAGGACAGATACGCAGTATTTT.

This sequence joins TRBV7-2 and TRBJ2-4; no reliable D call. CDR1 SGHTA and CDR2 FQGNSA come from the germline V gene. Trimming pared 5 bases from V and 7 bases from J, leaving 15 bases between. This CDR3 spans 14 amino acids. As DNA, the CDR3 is TGTGCCAGCAGCGACGTACTAAGGCGGAACATTCAGTACTTC. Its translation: CASSDVLRRNIQYF.

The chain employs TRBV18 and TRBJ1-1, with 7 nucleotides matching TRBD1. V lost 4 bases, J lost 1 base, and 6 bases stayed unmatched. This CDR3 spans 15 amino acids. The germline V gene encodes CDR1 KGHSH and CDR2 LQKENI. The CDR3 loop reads CASSRETGTNTEAFF. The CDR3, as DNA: TGTGCCAGCTCACGTGAGACAGGGACGAACACTGAAGCTTTCTTT.

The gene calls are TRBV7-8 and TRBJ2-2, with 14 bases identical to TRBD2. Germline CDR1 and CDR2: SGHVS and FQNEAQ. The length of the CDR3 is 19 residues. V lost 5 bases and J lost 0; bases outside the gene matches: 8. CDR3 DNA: TGTGCCAGCAGCCCCAGGACTAGCGGGGGGACGTCGAACACCGGGGAGCTGTTTTTT. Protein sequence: CASSPRTSGGTSNTGELFF.

The CDR3 DNA follows: TGTGCCAGCAGCTTCATGACAGGGTTCCAAGAGCAGTACTTC. Translating gives CASSFMTGFQEQYF. The chain links TRBV7-2 to TRBJ2-7, with 7 bases aligning to TRBD1. Per germline, CDR1 SGHTA and CDR2 FQGNSA. V shed 3 bases, J shed 7 bases, and the junction held 9 bases outside the gene matches. This CDR3 spans 14 amino acids.

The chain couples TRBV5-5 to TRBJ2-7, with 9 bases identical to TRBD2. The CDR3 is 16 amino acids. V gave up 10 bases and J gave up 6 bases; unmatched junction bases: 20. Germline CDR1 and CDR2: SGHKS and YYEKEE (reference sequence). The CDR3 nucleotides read TGTGCCTCGGGGGGAGTAGCGGGAGAGGTTCGACCCGAGCAGTACTTC. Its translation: CASGGVAGEVRPEQYF.

Written as DNA, the CDR3 is TGTGCCAGCAGCCCCCAGTTTGGCGAGCAGTACTTC. Its translation is CASSPQFGEQYF. This chain uses TRBV11-2 with TRBJ2-7; D unresolved. This CDR3 contains 12 residues. Per germline, CDR1 SGHAT and CDR2 FQNNGV. V lost 5 bases and J 6 bases, leaving 11 bases between the germline ends.

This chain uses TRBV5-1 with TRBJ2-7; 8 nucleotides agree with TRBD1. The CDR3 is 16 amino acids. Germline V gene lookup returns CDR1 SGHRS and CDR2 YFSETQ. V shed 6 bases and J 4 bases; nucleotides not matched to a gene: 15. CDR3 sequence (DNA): TGCGCCAGCAAAAACCAAGGACAGGGAGGAACATACGAGCAGTACTTC. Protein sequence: CASKNQGQGGTYEQYF.

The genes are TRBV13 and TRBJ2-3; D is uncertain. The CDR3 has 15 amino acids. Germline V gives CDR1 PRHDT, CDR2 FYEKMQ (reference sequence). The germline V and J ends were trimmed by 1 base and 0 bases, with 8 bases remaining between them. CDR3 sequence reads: CASSLAVASTDTQYF. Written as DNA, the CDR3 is TGTGCCAGCAGCTTAGCAGTGGCCAGCACAGATACGCAGTATTTT.

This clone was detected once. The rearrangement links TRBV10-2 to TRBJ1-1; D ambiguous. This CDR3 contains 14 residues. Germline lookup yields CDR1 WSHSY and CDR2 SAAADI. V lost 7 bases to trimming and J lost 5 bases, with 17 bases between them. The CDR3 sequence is CASTAEAIKTEAFF. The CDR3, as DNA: TGCGCCAGCACGGCGGAGGCTATTAAGACTGAAGCTTTCTTT.

The CDR3 here is CASSDYGDDSLTSGGRYYEQYF. CDR3 coding DNA: TGTGCCAGCAGCGATTATGGGGATGACAGTTTAACTAGCGGGGGGCGTTACTACGAGCAGTACTTC. This rearrangement joins TRBV2 to TRBJ2-7, with 12 bases fitting TRBD2. This CDR3 comprises 22 residues. The germline CDR1 and CDR2 sequences are SNHLY and FYNNEI. The V gene end was trimmed by 6 bases and the J gene end by 3 bases; junction bases not matched to a gene: 27.

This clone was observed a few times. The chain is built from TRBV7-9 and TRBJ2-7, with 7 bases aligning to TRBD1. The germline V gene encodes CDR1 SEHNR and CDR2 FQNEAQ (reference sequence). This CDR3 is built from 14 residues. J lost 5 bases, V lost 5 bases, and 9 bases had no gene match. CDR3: CASSADRAVHEQYF. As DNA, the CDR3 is TGTGCCAGCAGCGCCGACAGGGCCGTCCACGAGCAGTACTTC.

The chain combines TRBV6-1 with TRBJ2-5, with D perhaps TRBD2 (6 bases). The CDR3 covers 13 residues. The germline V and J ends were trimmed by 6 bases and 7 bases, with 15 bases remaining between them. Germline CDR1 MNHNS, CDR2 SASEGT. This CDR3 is CASRGLPEGTQYF. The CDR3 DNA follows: TGTGCCAGCAGGGGGTTACCGGAGGGGACCCAGTACTTC.

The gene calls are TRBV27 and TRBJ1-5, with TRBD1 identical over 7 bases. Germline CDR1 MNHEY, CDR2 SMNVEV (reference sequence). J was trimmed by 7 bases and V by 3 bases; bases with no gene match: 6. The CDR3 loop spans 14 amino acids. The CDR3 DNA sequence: TGTGCCAGCAGTTTCGCGACAGGGAGGCAGCCCCAGCATTTT. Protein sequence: CASSFATGRQPQHF.

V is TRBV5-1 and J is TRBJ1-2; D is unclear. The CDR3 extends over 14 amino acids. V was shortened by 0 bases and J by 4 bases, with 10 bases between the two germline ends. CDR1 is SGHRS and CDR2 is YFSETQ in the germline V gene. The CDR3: CASSLVEGSYGYTF. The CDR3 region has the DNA TGCGCCAGCAGCTTGGTCGAGGGTTCCTATGGCTACACCTTC. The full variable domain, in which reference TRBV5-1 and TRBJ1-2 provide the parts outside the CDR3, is KAGVTQTPRYLIKTRGQQVTLSCSPISGHRSVSWYQQTPGQGLQFLFEYFSETQRNKGNFPGRFSGRQFSNSRSEMNVSTLELGDSALYLCASSLVEGSYGYTFGSGTRLTVV.

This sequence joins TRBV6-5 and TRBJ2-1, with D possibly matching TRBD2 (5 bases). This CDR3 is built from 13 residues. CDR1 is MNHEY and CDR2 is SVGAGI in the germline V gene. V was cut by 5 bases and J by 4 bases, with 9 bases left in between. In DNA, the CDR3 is TGTGCCAGCAGTAAAGGACTGTACAATGAGCAGTTCTTC. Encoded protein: CASSKGLYNEQFF.

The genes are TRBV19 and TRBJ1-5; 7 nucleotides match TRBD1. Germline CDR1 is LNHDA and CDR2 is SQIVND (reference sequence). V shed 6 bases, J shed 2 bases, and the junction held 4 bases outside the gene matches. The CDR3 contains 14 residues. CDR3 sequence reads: CASSQGEGNQPQHF. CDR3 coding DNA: TGTGCCAGTAGCCAGGGGGAAGGCAATCAGCCCCAGCATTTT.

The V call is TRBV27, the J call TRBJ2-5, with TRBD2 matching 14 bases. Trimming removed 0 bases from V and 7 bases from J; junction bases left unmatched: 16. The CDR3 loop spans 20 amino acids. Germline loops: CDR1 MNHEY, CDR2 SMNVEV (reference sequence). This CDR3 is CASSLSGLPGLAGGSVTQYF. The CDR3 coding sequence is TGTGCCAGCAGTTTATCTGGCCTCCCCGGACTAGCGGGAGGCTCGGTGACCCAGTACTTC.

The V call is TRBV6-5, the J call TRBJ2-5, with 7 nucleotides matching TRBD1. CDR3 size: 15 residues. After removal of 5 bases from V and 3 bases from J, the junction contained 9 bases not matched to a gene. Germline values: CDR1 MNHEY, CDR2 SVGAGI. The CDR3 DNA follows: TGTGCCAGCAGTCGAGGACCGACAGGGAAAGAGACCCAGTACTTC. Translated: CASSRGPTGKETQYF.

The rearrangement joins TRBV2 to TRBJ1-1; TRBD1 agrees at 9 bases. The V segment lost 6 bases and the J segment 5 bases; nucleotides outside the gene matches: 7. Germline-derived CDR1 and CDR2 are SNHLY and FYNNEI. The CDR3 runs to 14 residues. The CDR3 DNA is TGTGCCAGCAGGCAACAGGGGGCATGGACTGAAGCTTTCTTT. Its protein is CASRQQGAWTEAFF.

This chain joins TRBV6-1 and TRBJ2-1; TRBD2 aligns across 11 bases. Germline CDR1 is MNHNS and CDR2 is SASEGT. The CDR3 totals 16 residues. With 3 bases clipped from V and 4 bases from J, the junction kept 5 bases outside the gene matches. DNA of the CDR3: TGTGCCAGCAGTGACCGACTAGCGGGATTATACAATGAGCAGTTCTTC. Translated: CASSDRLAGLYNEQFF.

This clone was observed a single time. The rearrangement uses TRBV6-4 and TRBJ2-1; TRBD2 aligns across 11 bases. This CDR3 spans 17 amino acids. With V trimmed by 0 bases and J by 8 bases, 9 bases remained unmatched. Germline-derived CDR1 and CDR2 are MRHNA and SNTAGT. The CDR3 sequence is CASSDSASGGPRDEQFF. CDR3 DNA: TGTGCCAGCAGTGACTCGGCTAGCGGGGGGCCTAGAGATGAGCAGTTCTTC.

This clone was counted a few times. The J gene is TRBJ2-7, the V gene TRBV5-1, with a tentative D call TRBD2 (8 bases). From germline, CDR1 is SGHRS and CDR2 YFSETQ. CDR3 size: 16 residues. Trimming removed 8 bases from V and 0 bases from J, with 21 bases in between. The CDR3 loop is CASTVSGGGSSYEQYF. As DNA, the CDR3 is TGCGCCAGTACAGTTTCGGGAGGGGGCAGCTCCTACGAGCAGTACTTC. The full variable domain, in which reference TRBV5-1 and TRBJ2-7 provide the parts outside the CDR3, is KAGVTQTPRYLIKTRGQQVTLSCSPISGHRSVSWYQQTPGQGLQFLFEYFSETQRNKGNFPGRFSGRQFSNSRSEMNVSTLELGDSALYLCASTVSGGGSSYEQYFGPGTRLTVT.

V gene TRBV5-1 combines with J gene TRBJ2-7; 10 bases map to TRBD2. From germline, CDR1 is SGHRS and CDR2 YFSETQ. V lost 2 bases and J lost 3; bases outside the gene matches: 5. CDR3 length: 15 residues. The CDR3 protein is CASSFRAGGIYEQYF. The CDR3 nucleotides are TGCGCCAGCAGCTTTAGAGCGGGAGGGATCTACGAGCAGTACTTC. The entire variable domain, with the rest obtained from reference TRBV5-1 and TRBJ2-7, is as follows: KAGVTQTPRYLIKTRGQQVTLSCSPISGHRSVSWYQQTPGQGLQFLFEYFSETQRNKGNFPGRFSGRQFSNSRSEMNVSTLELGDSALYLCASSFRAGGIYEQYFGPGTRLTVT.

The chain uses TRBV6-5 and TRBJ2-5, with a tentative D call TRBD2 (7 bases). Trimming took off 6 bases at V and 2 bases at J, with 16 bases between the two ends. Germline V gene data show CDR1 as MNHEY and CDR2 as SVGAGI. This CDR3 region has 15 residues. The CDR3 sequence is CASSYLGGGQETQYF. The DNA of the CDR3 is TGTGCCAGCAGCTACCTAGGGGGGGGGCAAGAGACCCAGTACTTC.

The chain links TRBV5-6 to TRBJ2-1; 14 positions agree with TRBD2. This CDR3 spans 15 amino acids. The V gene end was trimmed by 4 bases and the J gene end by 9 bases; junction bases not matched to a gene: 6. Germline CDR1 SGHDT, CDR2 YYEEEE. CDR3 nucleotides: TGTGCCAGCAGCGATGGGACTAGCGGGAGTTTTGAGCAGTTCTTC. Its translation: CASSDGTSGSFEQFF. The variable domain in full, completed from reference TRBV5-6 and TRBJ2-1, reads DAGVTQSPTHLIKTRGQQVTLRCSPKSGHDTVSWYQQALGQGPQFIFQYYEEEERQRGNFPDRFSGHQFPNYSSELNVNALLLGDSALYLCASSDGTSGSFEQFFGPGTRLTVL.

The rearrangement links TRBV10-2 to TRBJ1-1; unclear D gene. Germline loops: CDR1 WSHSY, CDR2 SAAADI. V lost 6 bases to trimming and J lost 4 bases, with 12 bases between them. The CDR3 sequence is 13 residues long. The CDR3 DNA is TGCGCCAGCAGCGCTGCGGGGAGCACTGAAGCTTTCTTT. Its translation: CASSAAGSTEAFF.

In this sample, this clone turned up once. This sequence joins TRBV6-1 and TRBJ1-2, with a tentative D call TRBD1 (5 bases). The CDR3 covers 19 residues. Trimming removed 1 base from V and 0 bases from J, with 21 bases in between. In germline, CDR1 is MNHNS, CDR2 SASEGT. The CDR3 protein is CASSEGGWKDTYPNYGYTF. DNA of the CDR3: TGTGCCAGCAGTGAAGGGGGCTGGAAGGACACCTACCCTAACTATGGCTACACCTTC.

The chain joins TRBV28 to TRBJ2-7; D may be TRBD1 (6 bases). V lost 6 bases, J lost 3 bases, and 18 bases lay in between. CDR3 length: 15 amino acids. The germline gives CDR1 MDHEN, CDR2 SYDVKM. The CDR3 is CASSFTPTGSYEQYF. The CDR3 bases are TGTGCCAGCAGCTTCACCCCGACAGGTAGCTACGAGCAGTACTTC. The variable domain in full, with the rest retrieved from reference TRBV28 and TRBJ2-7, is DVKVTQSSRYLVKRTGEKVFLECVQDMDHENMFWYRQDPGLGLRLIYFSYDVKMKEKGDIPEGYSVSREKKERFSLILESASTNQTSMYLCASSFTPTGSYEQYFGPGTRLTVT.